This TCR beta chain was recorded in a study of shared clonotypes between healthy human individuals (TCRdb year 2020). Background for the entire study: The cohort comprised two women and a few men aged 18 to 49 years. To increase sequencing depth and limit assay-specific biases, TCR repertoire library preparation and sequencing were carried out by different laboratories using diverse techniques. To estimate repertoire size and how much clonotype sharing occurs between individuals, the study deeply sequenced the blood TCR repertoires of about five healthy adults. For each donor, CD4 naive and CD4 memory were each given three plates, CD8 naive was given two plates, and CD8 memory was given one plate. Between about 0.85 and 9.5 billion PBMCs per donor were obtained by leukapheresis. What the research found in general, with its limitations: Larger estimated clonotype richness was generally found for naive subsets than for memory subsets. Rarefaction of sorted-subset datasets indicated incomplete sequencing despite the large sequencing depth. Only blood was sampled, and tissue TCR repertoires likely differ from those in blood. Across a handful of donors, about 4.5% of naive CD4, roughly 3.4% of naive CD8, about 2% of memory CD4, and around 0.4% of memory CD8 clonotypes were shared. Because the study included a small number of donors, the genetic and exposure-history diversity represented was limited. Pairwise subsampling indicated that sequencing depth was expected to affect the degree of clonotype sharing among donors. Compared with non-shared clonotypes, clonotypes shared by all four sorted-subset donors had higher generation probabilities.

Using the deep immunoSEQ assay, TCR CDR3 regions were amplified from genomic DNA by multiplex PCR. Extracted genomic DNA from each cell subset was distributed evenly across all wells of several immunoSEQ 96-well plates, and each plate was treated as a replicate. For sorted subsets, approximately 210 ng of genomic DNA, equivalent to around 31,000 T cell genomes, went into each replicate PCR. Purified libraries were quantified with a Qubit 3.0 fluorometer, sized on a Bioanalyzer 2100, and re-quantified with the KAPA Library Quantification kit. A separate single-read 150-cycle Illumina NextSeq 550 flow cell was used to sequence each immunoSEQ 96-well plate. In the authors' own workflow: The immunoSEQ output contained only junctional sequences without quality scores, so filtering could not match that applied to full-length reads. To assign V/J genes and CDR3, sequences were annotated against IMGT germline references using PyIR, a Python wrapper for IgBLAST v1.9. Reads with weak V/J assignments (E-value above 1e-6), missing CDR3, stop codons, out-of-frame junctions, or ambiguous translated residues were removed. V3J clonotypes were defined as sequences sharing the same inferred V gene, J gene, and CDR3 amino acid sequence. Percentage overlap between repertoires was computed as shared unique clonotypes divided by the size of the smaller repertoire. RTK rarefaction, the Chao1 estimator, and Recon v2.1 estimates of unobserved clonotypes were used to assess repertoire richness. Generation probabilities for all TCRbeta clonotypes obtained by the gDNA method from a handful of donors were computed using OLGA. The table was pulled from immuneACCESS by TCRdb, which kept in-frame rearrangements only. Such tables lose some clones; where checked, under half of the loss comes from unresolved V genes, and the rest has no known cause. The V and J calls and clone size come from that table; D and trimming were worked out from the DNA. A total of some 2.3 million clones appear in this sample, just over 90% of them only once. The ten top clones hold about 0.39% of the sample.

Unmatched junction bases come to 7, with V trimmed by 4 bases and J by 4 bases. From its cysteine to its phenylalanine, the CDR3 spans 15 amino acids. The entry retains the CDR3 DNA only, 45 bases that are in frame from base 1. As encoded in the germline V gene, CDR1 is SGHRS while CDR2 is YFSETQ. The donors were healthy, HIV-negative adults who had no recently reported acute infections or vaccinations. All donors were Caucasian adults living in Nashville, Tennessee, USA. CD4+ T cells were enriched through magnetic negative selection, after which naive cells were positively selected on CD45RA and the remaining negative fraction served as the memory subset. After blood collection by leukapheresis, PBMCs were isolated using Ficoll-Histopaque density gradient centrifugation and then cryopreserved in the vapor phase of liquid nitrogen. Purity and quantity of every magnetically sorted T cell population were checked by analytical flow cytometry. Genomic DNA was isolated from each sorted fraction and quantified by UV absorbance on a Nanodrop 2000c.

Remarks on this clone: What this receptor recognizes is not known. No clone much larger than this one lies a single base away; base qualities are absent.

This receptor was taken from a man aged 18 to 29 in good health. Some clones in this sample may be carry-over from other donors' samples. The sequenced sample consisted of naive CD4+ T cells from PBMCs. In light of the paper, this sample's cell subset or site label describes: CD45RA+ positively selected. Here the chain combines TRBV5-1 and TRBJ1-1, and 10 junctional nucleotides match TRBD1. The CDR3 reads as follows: CASSARTGGVTEAFF. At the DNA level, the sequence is TGCGCCAGCAGCGCGCGGACAGGGGGGGTCACTGAAGCTTTCTTT.